The present T cell receptor beta chain was sequenced within a study of blood T cell repertoires in COVID-19. As originally analysed: Amplified reference gene primers provided the basis for estimating nucleated cell counts. The table came from immunoSEQ multiplex PCR; TCRdb's copy has only in-frame clones and leaves some out. From that table come the V and J calls and clone size; the DNA was used to work out D and trimming. Counted here are a few hundred thousand clones, around nine tenths occurring once; the ten biggest clones make up roughly 9.8%. This clone has only one observation. V lost 4 bases, J lost 3 bases, and 19 bases lay in between. The V gene's germline CDR1 is SEHNR and CDR2 FQNEAQ (reference sequence). The CDR3 loop spans 16 amino acids.

The sequenced sample consisted of peripheral blood. The sequence derives from a man in his forties who had recovered from COVID-19. This chain links TRBV7-9 with TRBJ2-7; D perhaps matches TRBD1 (6 bases). Here the CDR3 reads CASSSPPGQMDYEQYF. CDR3 in DNA: TGTGCCAGCAGCTCCCCCCCCGGACAGATGGACTACGAGCAGTACTTC.